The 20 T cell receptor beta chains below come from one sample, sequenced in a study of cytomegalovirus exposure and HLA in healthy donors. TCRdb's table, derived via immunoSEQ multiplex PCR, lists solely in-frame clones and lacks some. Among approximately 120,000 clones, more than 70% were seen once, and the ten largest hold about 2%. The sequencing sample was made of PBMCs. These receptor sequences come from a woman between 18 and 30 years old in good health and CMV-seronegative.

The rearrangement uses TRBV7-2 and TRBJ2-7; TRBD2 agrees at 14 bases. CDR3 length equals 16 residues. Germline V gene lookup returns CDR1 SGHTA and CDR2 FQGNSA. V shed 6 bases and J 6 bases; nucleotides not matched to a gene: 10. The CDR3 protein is CASRVTSGGAVVEQYF. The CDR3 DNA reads TGTGCCAGCAGGGTGACTAGCGGGGGGGCCGTAGTCGAGCAGTACTTC.

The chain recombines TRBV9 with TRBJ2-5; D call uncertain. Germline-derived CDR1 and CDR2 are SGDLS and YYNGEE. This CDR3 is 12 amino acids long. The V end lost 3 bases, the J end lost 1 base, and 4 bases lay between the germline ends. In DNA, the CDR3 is TGTGCCAGCAGCGGGCCCCAAGAGACCCAGTACTTC. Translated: CASSGPQETQYF.

The CDR3 nucleotides read TGTGCCAGCAGAAGGCTAGGGGGCACAGATACGCAGTATTTT. It encodes CASRRLGGTDTQYF. This rearrangement joins TRBV25-1 to TRBJ2-3, with D possibly being TRBD1 (5 bases). Germline V gene data show CDR1 as MGHDK and CDR2 as SYGVNS. CDR3 length: 14 residues. The V end lost 6 bases, the J end lost 1 base, and 11 bases lay between the germline ends.

The CDR3, as DNA: TGTGCCAGCAGCCGGGAGGCCTTGGGGGAGCAGTACTTC. It specifies CASSREALGEQYF. The rearrangement joins TRBV7-2 to TRBJ2-7; 7 bases map to TRBD2. V lost 5 bases, J lost 7 bases, and 8 bases stayed unmatched. Germline assignment: CDR1 SGHTA and CDR2 FQGNSA. This CDR3 spans 13 amino acids. The full variable domain, in which reference TRBV7-2 and TRBJ2-7 provide the parts outside the CDR3, is GAGVSQSPSNKVTEKGKDVELRCDPISGHTALYWYRQSLGQGLEFLIYFQGNSAPDKSGLPSDRFSAERTGGSVSTLTIQRTQQEDSAVYLCASSREALGEQYFGPGTRLTVT.

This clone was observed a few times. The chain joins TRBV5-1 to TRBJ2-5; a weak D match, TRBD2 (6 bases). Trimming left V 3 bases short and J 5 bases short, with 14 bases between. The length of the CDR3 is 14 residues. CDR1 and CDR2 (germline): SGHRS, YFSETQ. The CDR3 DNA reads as TGCGCCAGCAGCTCGGGACTTTTTAGGGAGACCCAGTACTTC. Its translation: CASSSGLFRETQYF.

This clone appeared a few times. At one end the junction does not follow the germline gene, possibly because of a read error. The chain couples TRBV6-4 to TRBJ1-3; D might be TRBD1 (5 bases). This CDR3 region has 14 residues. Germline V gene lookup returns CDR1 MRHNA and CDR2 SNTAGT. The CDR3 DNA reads TGTGCCAGCAGTGACGGCAGGGAAGGAAGCACCATATATTTT. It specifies CASSDGREGSTIYF.

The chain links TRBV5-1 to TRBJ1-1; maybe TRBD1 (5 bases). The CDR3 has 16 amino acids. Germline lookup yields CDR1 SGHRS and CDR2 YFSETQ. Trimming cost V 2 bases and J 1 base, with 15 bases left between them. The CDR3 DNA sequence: TGCGCCAGCAGCTTCCACAGGATGGGGCAGAACACTGAAGCTTTCTTT. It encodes CASSFHRMGQNTEAFF.

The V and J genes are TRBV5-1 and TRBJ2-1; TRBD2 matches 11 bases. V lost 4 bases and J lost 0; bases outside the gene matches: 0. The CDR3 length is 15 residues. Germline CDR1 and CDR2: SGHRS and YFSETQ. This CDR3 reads CASSTSGSSYNEQFF. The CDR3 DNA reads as TGCGCCAGCAGCACTAGCGGGAGCTCCTACAATGAGCAGTTCTTC.

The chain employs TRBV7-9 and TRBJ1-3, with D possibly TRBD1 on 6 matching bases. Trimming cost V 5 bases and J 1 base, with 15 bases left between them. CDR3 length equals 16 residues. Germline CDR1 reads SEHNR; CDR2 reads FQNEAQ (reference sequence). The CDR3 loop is CASSLHRDRSGNTIYF. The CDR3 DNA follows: TGTGCCAGCAGCCTACACAGGGATAGGTCTGGAAACACCATATATTTT.

CDR3 region: CASSSNWELFF. The CDR3 DNA reads TGTGCCAGCAGCTCAAATTGGGAGCTGTTTTTT. This chain joins TRBV9 and TRBJ2-2; D remains ambiguous. Trimming took off 4 bases at V and 9 bases at J, with 7 bases between the two ends. Germline CDR1 reads SGDLS; CDR2 reads YYNGEE. The CDR3 loop spans 11 amino acids.

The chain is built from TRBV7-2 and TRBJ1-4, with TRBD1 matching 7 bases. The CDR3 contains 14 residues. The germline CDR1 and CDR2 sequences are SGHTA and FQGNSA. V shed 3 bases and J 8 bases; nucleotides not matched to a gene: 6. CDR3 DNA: TGTGCCAGCAGCTTGACAGGGCTAAACGAAAAACTGTTTTTT. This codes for CASSLTGLNEKLFF.

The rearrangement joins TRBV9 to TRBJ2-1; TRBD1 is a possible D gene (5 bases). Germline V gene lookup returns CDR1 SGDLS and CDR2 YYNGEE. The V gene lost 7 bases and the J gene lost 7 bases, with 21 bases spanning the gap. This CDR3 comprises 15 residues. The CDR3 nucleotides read TGTGCCAGCGGAAAAACCAGGGAAATTCGGAATGAGCAGTTCTTC. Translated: CASGKTREIRNEQFF. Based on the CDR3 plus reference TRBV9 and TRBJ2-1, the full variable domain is DSGVTQTPKHLITATGQRVTLRCSPRSGDLSVYWYQQSLDQGLQFLIQYYNGEERAKGNILERFSAQQFPDLHSELNLSSLELGDSALYFCASGKTREIRNEQFFGPGTRLTVL.

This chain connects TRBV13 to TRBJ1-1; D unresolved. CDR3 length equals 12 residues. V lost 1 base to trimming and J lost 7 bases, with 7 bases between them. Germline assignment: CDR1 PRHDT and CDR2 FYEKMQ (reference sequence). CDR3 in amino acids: CASSLVGVEAFF. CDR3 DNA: TGTGCCAGCAGCTTAGTCGGGGTTGAAGCTTTCTTT.

In DNA form, the CDR3 reads TGTGCCAGCAGCTTAGCGGGGGGGAATGGCTACACCTTC. Encoded protein: CASSLAGGNGYTF. The chain uses TRBV7-9 and TRBJ1-2; TRBD1 is a possible D gene (5 bases). V was shortened by 0 bases and J by 6 bases, with 8 bases between the two germline ends. Germline-derived CDR1 and CDR2 are SEHNR and FQNEAQ (reference sequence). The CDR3 loop spans 13 amino acids.

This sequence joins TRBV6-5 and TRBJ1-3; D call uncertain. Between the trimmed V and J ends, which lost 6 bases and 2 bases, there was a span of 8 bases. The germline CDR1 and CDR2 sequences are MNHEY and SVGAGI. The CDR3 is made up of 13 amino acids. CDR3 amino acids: CASRSNAGNTIYF. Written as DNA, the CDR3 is TGTGCCAGCAGGAGCAACGCTGGAAACACCATATATTTT.

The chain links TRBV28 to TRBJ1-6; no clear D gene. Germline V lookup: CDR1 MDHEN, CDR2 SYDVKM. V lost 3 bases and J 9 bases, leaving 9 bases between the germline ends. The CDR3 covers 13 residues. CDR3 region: CASSFRLVSPLHF. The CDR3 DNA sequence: TGTGCCAGCAGTTTCCGATTAGTTTCACCCCTCCACTTT.

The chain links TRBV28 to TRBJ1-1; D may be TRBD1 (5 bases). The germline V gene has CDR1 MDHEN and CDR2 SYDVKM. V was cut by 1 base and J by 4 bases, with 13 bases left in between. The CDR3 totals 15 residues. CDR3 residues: CASSLYGGSGTEAFF. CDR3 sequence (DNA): TGTGCCAGCAGTTTATACGGGGGGAGTGGCACTGAAGCTTTCTTT.

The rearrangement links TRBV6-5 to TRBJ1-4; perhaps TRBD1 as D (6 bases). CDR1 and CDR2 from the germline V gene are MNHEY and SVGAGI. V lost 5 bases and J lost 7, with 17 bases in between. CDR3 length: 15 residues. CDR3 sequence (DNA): TGTGCCAGCAGTCGTACCGGGACACGGTCTGAAAAACTGTTTTTT. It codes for CASSRTGTRSEKLFF.

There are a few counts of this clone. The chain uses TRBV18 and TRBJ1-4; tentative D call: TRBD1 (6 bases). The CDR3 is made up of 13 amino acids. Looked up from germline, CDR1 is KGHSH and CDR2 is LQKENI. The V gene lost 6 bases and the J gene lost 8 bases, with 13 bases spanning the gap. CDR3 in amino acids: CASSGTLGEKLFF. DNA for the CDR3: TGTGCCAGCTCCGGGACACTTGGGGAAAAACTGTTTTTT. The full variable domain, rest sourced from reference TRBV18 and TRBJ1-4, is NAGVMQNPRHLVRRRGQEARLRCSPMKGHSHVYWYRQLPEEGLKFMVYLQKENIIDESGMPKERFSAEFPKEGPSILRIQQVVRGDSAAYFCASSGTLGEKLFFGSGTQLSVL.

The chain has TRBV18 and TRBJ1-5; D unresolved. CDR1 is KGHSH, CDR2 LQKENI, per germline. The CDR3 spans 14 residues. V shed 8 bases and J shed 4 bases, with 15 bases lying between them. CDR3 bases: TGTGCCAGCAACCTCCAGGCTACTAATCAGCCCCAGCATTTT. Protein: CASNLQATNQPQHF. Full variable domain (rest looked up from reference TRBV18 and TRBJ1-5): NAGVMQNPRHLVRRRGQEARLRCSPMKGHSHVYWYRQLPEEGLKFMVYLQKENIIDESGMPKERFSAEFPKEGPSILRIQQVVRGDSAAYFCASNLQATNQPQHFGDGTRLSIL.